Reported below is one TCR beta chain. This sample was included in a study of blood T cell repertoires in COVID-19. Profiled with immunoSEQ multiplex PCR; TCRdb holds only in-frame clones, not every one. The profile shows tens of thousands of clones, around 89% of them singletons. CDR1 MNHEY and CDR2 SVGAGI come from the germline V gene. The CDR3 covers 15 residues. With 6 bases clipped from V and 6 bases from J, the junction kept 11 bases outside the gene matches. The clonotype originates from an older man with active or convalescent COVID-19. The V gene is TRBV6-5, the J gene TRBJ2-1; 7 positions agree with TRBD2. The sequencing input was peripheral blood. CDR3 region: CASRRRGGSSNEQFF. The CDR3 DNA follows: TGTGCCAGCAGGCGCCGTGGCGGGAGTAGCAATGAGCAGTTCTTC.